A single T cell receptor (beta chain) is shown here with its context. This sample is part of a study of blood T cell repertoires in COVID-19. This CDR3 contains 14 residues. Per germline, CDR1 SEHNR and CDR2 FQNEAQ (reference sequence). With 6 bases removed from V and 7 bases from J, the gap between germline ends came to 16 bases. Repertoires were generated with immunoSEQ multiplex PCR, while TCRdb's copy carries only in-frame clones and drops some. Of about 260,000 clones in the sample, more than 85% are singletons; the top ten hold around 2.6%. This clonotype was sampled from a person aged 18-35 years with COVID-19, enrolled during active disease. The gene calls are TRBV7-9 and TRBJ2-1; the D gene is possibly TRBD2 (7 bases). Sequencing was carried out using peripheral blood. CDR3 sequence: CASSDWGGKNEQFF. CDR3 in DNA: TGTGCCAGCAGTGATTGGGGGGGCAAGAATGAGCAGTTCTTC. Full variable domain (missing parts from reference TRBV7-9 and TRBJ2-1): DTGVSQNPRHKITKRGQNVTFRCDPISEHNRLYWYRQTLGQGPEFLTYFQNEAQLEKSRLLSDRFSAERPKGSFSTLEIQRTEQGDSAMYLCASSDWGGKNEQFFGPGTRLTVL.